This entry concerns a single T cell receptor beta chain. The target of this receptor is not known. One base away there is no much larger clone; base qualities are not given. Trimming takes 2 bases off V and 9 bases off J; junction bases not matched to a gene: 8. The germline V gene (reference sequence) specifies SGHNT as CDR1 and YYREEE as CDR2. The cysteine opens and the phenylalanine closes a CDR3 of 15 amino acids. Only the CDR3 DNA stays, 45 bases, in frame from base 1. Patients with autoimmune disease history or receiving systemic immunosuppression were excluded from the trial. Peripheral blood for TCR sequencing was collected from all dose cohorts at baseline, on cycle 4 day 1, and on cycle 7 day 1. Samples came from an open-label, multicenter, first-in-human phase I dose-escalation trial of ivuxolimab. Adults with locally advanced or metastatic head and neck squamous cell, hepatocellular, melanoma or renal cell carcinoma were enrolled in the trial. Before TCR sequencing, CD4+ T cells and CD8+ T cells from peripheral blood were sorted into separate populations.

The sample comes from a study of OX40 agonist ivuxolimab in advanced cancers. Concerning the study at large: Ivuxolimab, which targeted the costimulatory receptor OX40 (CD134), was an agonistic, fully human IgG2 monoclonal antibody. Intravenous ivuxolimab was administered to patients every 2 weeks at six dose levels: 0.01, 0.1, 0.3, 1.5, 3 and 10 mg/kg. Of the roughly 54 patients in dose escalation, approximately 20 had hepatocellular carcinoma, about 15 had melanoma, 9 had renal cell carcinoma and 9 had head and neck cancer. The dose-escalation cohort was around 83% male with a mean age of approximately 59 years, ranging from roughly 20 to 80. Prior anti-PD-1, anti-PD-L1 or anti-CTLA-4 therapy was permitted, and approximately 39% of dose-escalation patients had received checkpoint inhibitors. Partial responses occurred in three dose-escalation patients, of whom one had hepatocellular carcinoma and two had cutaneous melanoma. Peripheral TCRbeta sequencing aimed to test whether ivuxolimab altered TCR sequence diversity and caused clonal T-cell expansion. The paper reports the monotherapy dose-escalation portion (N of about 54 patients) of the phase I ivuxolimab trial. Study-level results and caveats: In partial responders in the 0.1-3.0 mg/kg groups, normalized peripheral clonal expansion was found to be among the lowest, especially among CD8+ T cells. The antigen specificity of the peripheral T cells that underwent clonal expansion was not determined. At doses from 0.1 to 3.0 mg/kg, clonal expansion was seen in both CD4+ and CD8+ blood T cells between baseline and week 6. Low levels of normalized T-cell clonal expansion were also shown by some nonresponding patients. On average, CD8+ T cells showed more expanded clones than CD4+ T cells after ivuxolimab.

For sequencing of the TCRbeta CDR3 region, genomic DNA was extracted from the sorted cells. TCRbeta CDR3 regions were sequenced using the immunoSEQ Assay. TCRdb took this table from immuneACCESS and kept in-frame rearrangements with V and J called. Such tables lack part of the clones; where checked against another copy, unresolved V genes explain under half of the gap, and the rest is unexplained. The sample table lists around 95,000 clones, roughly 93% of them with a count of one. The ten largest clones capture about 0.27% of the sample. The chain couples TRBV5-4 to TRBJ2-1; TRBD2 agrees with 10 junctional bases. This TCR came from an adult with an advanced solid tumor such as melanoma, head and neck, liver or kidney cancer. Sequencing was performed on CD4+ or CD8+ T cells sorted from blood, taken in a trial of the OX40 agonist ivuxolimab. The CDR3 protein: CASSFSGRIGFEQFF. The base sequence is TGTGCCAGCAGCTTTAGCGGGAGGATAGGGTTTGAGCAGTTCTTC.